This T cell receptor (beta chain) was documented in a study of control samples from healthy donors and cancer patients. CDR3 size: 16 residues. V was cut by 5 bases and J by 1 base, with 18 bases left in between. The germline V gene has CDR1 KGHSY and CDR2 FQNENV. The table came from immunoSEQ multiplex PCR; TCRdb's copy has only in-frame clones and leaves some out. The table lists 70,000 or so clones, around 82% of them singletons, with roughly 28% in the top ten. This chain connects TRBV16 to TRBJ2-7, with D perhaps TRBD1 (6 bases). Sequencing was carried out using blood. This TCR was recovered from a man aged 45 to 65 in good health. CDR3 protein: CASSSEVPGESYEQYF. The CDR3 DNA sequence: TGTGCCAGCAGCAGCGAGGTCCCAGGGGAGTCCTACGAGCAGTACTTC.